The T cell receptor (beta chain) under discussion was sequenced for a study of cytomegalovirus exposure and HLA in healthy donors. Findings and limits, study-wide: A later analysis linked 16,951 TCR beta sequences to HLA alleles at 0.05 false discovery rate. Solely CMV serostatus was available to characterize immune exposure.

Use of 60 Vbeta and 13 Jbeta primers characterized the PCR. Assay: immunoSEQ multiplex PCR; the TCRdb copy retains only in-frame clones and omits some. The repertoire includes about 110,000 clones, roughly two thirds of them detected once, and less than 3.5% sits in the top ten. About this clone: Antigen specificity is unknown.

The TCR originated in a female donor in good health and CMV-seronegative. The sequenced sample consisted of PBMCs.

The CDR3 is CASSVAGTSNEQYF. The CDR3 nucleotides are TGTGCCAGCAGCGTAGCTGGGACTAGCAACGAGCAGTACTTC. This rearrangement joins TRBV9 to TRBJ2-7; 9 positions agree with TRBD2. CDR1 is SGDLS, CDR2 YYNGEE, per germline. The V segment lost 0 bases and the J segment 5 bases; nucleotides outside the gene matches: 3. This CDR3 is built from 14 residues.